Here is one T cell receptor beta chain with its context. Its antigen is currently not known. No per-base quality is available; no much larger clone lies one base away. TCR CDR3 regions were amplified from genomic DNA by multiplex PCR using the deep immunoSEQ assay. Extracted genomic DNA from each cell subset was spread evenly across all wells of several immunoSEQ 96-well plates, with each plate serving as a replicate. For sorted subsets, each replicate PCR was loaded with about 0.2 ug genomic DNA, equivalent to approximately 27,000 T cell genomes. The purified libraries were quantified using a Qubit 3.0 fluorometer, sized with a Bioanalyzer 2100, and then quantified again using the KAPA Library Quantification kit. A separate single-read 150-cycle Illumina NextSeq 550 flow cell was used to sequence each immunoSEQ 96-well plate. Concerning the study's data processing: Because the immunoSEQ output held only junctional sequences and lacked quality scores, the filtering could not match the filtering applied to full-length reads. To assign V/J genes and CDR3, sequences were annotated using PyIR, a Python wrapper for IgBLAST v1.9, with IMGT germline references. Reads were removed for weak V/J assignments (E-value above 1e-6), missing CDR3, stop codons, out-of-frame junctions, or ambiguous translated residues. V3J clonotypes were defined as sequences sharing an identical inferred V gene, J gene, and CDR3 amino acid sequence. Percentage overlap between repertoires was calculated by dividing the number of shared unique clonotypes by the size of the smaller repertoire. Richness of each repertoire was evaluated using RTK rarefaction, the Chao1 estimator, and Recon v2.1 estimates of unobserved clonotypes. OLGA was used to compute generation probabilities for all TCRbeta clonotypes that the gDNA method yielded from a handful of donors. The immuneACCESS repertoire file appears here via TCRdb, limited to in-frame rearrangements. These files lack a portion of the clones; in checked studies, under half of the deficit traces to unresolved V genes, and the cause of the others is not known. V, J and clone size are taken as reported in that table, and D and trimming were inferred from the DNA itself. A total of 1,500,000 or so clones appear in this sample, just under 99% of them only once. About 0.35% of the sample rests with the top ten.

This sample stems from a study of shared clonotypes between healthy human individuals (dated by TCRdb to 2018 to 2021). For the wider study: The cohort included three men and a couple of women between 18 and 49 years of age. For each donor, three plates each were used for CD4 naive and CD4 memory, two plates were used for CD8 naive, and one plate was used for CD8 memory. Blood TCR repertoires of five healthy adults were deeply sequenced to estimate repertoire size and the extent of clonotype sharing between individuals. Different laboratories and diverse techniques were used to prepare libraries and sequence TCR repertoires, to increase sequencing depth and limit assay-specific biases. Per donor, leukapheresis produced somewhere between about 0.94 and 10 billion PBMCs.

Healthy HIV-negative adults with no recently reported acute infections or vaccinations were included as donors. All donors were Caucasian adults living in Nashville, Tennessee, USA. CD4+ T cells were enriched through magnetic negative selection, after which naive cells were positively selected on CD45RA and the remaining negative fraction served as the memory subset. After blood collection by leukapheresis, PBMCs were isolated using Ficoll-Histopaque density gradient centrifugation and then cryopreserved in the vapor phase of liquid nitrogen. Analytical flow cytometry was used to check the purity and quantity of every magnetically sorted T cell population. From each sorted fraction, genomic DNA was isolated and quantified by UV absorbance on a Nanodrop 2000c. Reading the germline V gene gives CDR1 KGHSH and CDR2 LQKENI. Germline trimming: 5 bases from V, 1 base from J; junction bases outside gene matches: 5. The CDR3 has 18 amino acids, counting the end cysteine and phenylalanine. The read is trimmed to its CDR3 DNA, 54 bases read in frame from base 1.

The paper as a whole reports these results and caveats: Pairwise subsampling indicated that sequencing depth was expected to affect the degree of clonotype sharing among donors. Rarefaction of sorted-subset datasets indicated incomplete sequencing despite the large sequencing depth. Across a few donors, 5% to 6% of naive CD4, 3% to 4% of naive CD8, around 2.5% of memory CD4, and over 0.35% of memory CD8 clonotypes were shared. Higher generation probabilities were observed for clonotypes shared by all four sorted-subset donors than for non-shared clonotypes. Because the study included a small number of donors, the genetic and exposure-history diversity represented was limited. Larger estimated clonotype richness was generally found for naive subsets than for memory subsets. Only blood was sampled, and tissue TCR repertoires likely differ from those in blood.

Sequencing used naive CD4+ T cells sorted from blood. The cell subset or site label for this specimen denotes: CD45RA+ positively selected. The sequence derives from a man aged 25 to 40 in good health. The chain was built from TRBV18 and TRBJ2-2; 15 bases in between match TRBD2. The CDR3 corresponds to CASSNGTSGRQNTGELFF. The DNA sequence is as follows: TGTGCCAGCTCAAACGGGACTAGCGGGAGGCAGAACACCGGGGAGCTGTTTTTT.